Sequencing of this T cell receptor beta chain was carried out in a study of technical replicates of blood from several donors (dated by TCRdb to the late 2010s). Preparation of the library involved the immunoSEQ multiplex PCR assay. TCRdb limited this immuneACCESS table to in-frame rearrangements with V and J called. A share of clones is missing; checked studies link under half to unresolved V genes, and the rest is unexplained. This sample lists about 95,000 clones; 85% to 95% were detected once. Roughly 0.33% of the sample is taken by the ten largest. Comment on this clone: The clone's antigen remains unknown. Nothing much larger sits one base from this clone, and base qualities are not available.

CDR1 is given as SGHAT and CDR2 as FQNNGV, both from the germline V gene. A distance of 10 bases separates the germline ends of V and J, which lose 0 bases and 8 bases respectively. From the cysteine through the phenylalanine, the CDR3 covers 13 amino acids. The DNA shown is the 39-base CDR3, in frame from base 1. This sequence was found in a human donor in good health. The source material was T cells isolated from PBMCs. Recombination joined TRBV11-2 with TRBJ1-2; the best D guess is TRBD1, with 5 bases matching. The sequenced DNA: TGTGCCAGCAGCTTAGATCAGGGTCCGGGCTACACCTTC. This sequence encodes CASSLDQGPGYTF.